This record covers a single T cell receptor beta chain. Its antigen is still unknown. This may arise from a read error, as a much more abundant clone is one base away. This sample is part of a study of T cells in Graves' hyperthyroidism and ophthalmopathy (dated by TCRdb to the late 2010s). For the study in its entirety: Peripheral blood was sampled at the time of initial diagnosis, prior to any treatment. Prospective prediction of ophthalmopathy was tested in an independent validation cohort of 18 to 20 hyperthyroidism patients and approximately 17 patients who later progressed to ophthalmopathy. To identify distinguishing TCR V-J signatures, a discovery cohort of 90 to 100 patients was used, comprising fewer than 45 with Graves' ophthalmopathy and around 57 with stable Graves' hyperthyroidism. After sampling, hyperthyroidism patients received methimazole starting at 30 mg daily, and ophthalmopathy patients received high-dose intravenous methylprednisolone. In roughly six Graves' hyperthyroidism patients, the study also compared T-cell repertoires from thyroid tissue with T-cell repertoires from blood. For training and testing, the 80 to 100 patients in the discovery cohort were randomly divided in a 7:3 ratio. TCR Vbeta CDR3 sequencing of some 140 peripheral blood samples (fewer than 45 ophthalmopathy, about 80 hyperthyroidism and some 17 progressor patients) is reported in the paper.

The investigation overall reported the following: In cross-validation, a model built on a 13 V-J signature told ophthalmopathy apart from stable hyperthyroidism with approximately 91% sensitivity and roughly 83% specificity, and in testing the same model reached 80%/75%. Blood samples also contained most of the expanded thyroid clonotypes (frequency above 0.001), which suggests that blood repertoires may reflect thyroid immune responses. In validation, progression to ophthalmopathy was predicted by the model with about 70% sensitivity and 72% to 85% specificity, a median of roughly 6.4 months before onset. No statistical method was used to set the sample size in advance, and investigators knew the group allocation.

As encoded in the germline V gene, CDR1 is SGDLS while CDR2 is YYNGEE. From the cysteine through the phenylalanine, the CDR3 covers 13 amino acids. The only DNA kept is the CDR3, 39 bases in frame from the first base. V loses 0 bases, J loses 4 bases, and the germline ends lie 5 bases apart. Amplification of TCR beta CDR3 regions was carried out from RNA transcripts. A first-round RT-PCR of the TCR CDR3 used the HTBI primer set with the Qiagen OneStep RT-PCR kit. Libraries were constructed in a second round of multiplex PCR, after which size selection and purification were carried out. Libraries were sequenced paired-end with 100 bp reads on an Illumina HiSeq2000. Regarding the original processing steps: SOAPnuke was used to process the raw data, with reads discarded if the reads contained adapters or uncalled bases, had a mean Phred below 15, or lacked an exact constant-primer or identifier match. COPE v1.2.5 was used to merge the high-quality paired reads, and each unique nucleotide sequence was defined as a clonotype. MiTCR v1.1 was used to align clonotypes to the IMGT TRBV, TRBD and TRBJ reference segments. Only V-J combinations with frequency above 0.0001, covering about 99% of repertoires, were analysed. A TCS score was defined as the ratio between F50 (clonal expansion) and ExV (chaos), using BLOSUM62-based TCRdist between CDR3 peptides within each V-J. Welch's t-statistics and random forest reduced fewer than 600 V-J features to 13, which were used in a naive Bayes classifier (R e1071). In-frame beta chains were kept once TCRdb had trimmed the public reads at Q25 with fastp and called clones with MiXCR. Rows are combined by CDR3 protein, so each entry shows the most common genes and DNA. The V and J calls reflect TCRdb's pipeline rather than the authors' work. The sample table holds about 260,000 distinct CDR3 sequences, of which approximately 23% were seen once. In total, the top ten clones hold around two thirds of the sample.

Ophthalmopathy patients had moderately to severely active disease, with a Clinical Activity Score of 3 or more, a NOSPECS grade of 4 or more, and a disease duration of less than 3 months. Exclusion was applied to patients with uncontrolled infections, other autoimmune diseases, pregnancy or lactation. Diagnoses relied on clinical symptoms, serum thyroxine and TRAb, thyroid ultrasound and orbital computed tomography. PBMCs were separated from roughly 10 ml of fresh peripheral blood using Ficoll-Paque density gradient centrifugation. Total RNA was extracted using Trizol reagent, and RNA quality was assessed on an Agilent 2100 Bioanalyzer.

The TCR originated in a man aged 30 to 39 with Graves' ophthalmopathy. Rearrangement joined TRBV9 to TRBJ1-5, with the D gene not confidently named. The sequenced sample consisted of blood. The DNA sequence is TGTGCCAGCAGCGTAGGGCCGAATCAGCCCCAGCATTTT. Protein translation: CASSVGPNQPQHF.